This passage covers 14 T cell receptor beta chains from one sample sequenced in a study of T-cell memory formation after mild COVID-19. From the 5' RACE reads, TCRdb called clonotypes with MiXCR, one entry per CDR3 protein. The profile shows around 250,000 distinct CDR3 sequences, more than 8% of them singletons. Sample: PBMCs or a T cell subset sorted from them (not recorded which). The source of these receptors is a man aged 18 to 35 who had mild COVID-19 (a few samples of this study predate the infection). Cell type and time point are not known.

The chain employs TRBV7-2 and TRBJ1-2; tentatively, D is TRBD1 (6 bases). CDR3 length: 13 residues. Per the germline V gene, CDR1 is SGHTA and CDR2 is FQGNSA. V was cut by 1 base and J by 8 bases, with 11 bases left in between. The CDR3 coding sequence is TGTGCCAGCAGCTTAGACAGGGTCCCCGGCTACACCTTC. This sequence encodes CASSLDRVPGYTF.

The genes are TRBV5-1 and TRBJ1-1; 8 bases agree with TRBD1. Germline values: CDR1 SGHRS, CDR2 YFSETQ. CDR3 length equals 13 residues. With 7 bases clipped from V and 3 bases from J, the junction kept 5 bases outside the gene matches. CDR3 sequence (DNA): TGCGCCAGCCGCGGGACAGGTGACACTGAAGCTTTCTTT. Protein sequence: CASRGTGDTEAFF.

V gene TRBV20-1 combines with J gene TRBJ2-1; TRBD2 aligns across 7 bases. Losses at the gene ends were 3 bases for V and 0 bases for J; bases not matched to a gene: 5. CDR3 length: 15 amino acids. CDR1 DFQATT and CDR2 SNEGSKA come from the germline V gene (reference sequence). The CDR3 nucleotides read TGCAGTGCTAGGAGTGGCGGGAGCTCCTACAATGAGCAGTTCTTC. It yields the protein CSARSGGSSYNEQFF.

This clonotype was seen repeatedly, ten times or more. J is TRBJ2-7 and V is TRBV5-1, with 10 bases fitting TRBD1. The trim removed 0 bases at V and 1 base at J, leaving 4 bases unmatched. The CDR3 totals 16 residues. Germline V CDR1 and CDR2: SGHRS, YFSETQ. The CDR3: CASSLVGDRGSYEQYV. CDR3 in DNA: TGCGCCAGCAGCTTGGTCGGGGACAGGGGTTCCTACGAGCAGTACGTC.

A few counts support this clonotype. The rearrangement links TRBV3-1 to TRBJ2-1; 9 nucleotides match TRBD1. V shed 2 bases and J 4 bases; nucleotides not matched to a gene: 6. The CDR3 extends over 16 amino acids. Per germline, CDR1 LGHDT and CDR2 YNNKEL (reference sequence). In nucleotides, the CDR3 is TGTGCCAGCAGCCAACTTAGGGACAGGGCGTACAATGAGCAGTTCTTC. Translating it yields CASSQLRDRAYNEQFF.

The CDR3 is CASSYFGKDGYTF. The CDR3 nucleotides are TGTGCCAGCAGTTACTTTGGGAAGGATGGCTACACCTTC. J is TRBJ1-2 and V is TRBV6-5; no clear D. Trimming removed 1 base from V and 6 bases from J, with 9 bases in between. There are 13 residues in the CDR3. From germline, CDR1 is MNHEY and CDR2 SVGAGI.

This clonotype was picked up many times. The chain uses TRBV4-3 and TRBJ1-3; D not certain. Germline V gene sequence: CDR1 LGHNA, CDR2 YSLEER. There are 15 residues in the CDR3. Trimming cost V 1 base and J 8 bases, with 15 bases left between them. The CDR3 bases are TGCGCCAGCAGCCAAGGCGGTTGGAGGGTGGACACCATATATTTT. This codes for CASSQGGWRVDTIYF.

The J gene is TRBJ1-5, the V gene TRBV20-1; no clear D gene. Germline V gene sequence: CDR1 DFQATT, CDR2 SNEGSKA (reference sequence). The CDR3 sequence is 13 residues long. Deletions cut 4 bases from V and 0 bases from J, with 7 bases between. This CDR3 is CSATTDSNQPQHF. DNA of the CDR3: TGCAGTGCTACAACAGATAGCAATCAGCCCCAGCATTTT.

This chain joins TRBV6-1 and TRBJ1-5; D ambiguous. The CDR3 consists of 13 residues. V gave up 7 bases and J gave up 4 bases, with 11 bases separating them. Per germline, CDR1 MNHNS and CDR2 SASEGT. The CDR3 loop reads CASIQASNQPQHF. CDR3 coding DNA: TGTGCCAGCATTCAGGCGAGTAATCAGCCCCAGCATTTT.

The CDR3 DNA sequence: TGCGCCAGCAGCCAAGATATTACAGGGCGGAAAGATACGCAGTATTTT. The encoded protein is CASSQDITGRKDTQYF. The rearrangement joins TRBV4-1 to TRBJ2-3; TRBD1 might be the D (6 bases). This CDR3 comprises 16 residues. The germline gives CDR1 MGHRA, CDR2 YSYEKL. V was pared by 0 bases and J by 5 bases, with 15 bases between.

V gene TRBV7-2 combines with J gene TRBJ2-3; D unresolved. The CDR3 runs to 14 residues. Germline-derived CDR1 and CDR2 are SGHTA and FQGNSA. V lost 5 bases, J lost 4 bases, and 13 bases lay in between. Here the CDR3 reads CASSPQQLPDTQYF. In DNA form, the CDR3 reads TGTGCCAGCAGCCCTCAACAGCTTCCAGATACGCAGTATTTT. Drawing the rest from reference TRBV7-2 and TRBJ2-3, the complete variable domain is GAGVSQSPSNKVTEKGKDVELRCDPISGHTALYWYRQSLGQGLEFLIYFQGNSAPDKSGLPSDRFSAERTGGSVSTLTIQRTQQEDSAVYLCASSPQQLPDTQYFGPGTRLTVL.

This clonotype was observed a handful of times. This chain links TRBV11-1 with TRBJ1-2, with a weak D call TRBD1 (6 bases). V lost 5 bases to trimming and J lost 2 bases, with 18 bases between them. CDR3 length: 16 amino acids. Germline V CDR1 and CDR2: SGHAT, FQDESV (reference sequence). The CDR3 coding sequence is TGTGCCAGCAGCGGAGGGGGGCAGGCCAAAAACTATGGCTACACCTTC. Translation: CASSGGGQAKNYGYTF.

CDR3 DNA sequence: TGTGCCAGCAGCTTGGTAGGCCAGGACGGCACAGATACGCAGTATTTT. Its translation: CASSLVGQDGTDTQYF. This chain joins TRBV5-5 and TRBJ2-3, with D hard to call. The CDR3 sequence is 16 residues long. V was pared by 0 bases and J by 1 base, with 12 bases between. The germline V gene has CDR1 SGHKS and CDR2 YYEKEE (reference sequence).

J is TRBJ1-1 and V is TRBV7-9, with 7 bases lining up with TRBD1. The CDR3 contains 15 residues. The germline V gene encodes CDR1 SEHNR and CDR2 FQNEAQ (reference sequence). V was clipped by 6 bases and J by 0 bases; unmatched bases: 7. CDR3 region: CASRREGTVNTEAFF. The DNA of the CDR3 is TGTGCCAGCAGAAGGGAAGGGACAGTGAACACTGAAGCTTTCTTT.